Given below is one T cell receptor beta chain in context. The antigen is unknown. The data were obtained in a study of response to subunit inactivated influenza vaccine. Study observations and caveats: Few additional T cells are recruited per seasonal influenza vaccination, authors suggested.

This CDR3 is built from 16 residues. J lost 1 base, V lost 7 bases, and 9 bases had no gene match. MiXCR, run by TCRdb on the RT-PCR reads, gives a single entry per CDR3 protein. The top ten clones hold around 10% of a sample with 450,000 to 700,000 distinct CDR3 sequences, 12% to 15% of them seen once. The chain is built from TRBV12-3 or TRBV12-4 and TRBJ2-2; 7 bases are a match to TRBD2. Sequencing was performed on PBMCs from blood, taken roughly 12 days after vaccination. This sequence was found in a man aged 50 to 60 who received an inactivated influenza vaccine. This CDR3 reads CASTPELAVNTGELFF. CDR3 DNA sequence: TGTGCCAGCACCCCAGAGCTAGCGGTGAACACCGGGGAGCTGTTTTTT.